The next 19 T cell receptor beta chains were all read from a single sample in a study of monozygotic twins with inflammatory bowel disease. With the 5' RACE reads reprocessed, TCRdb shows one record per CDR3 protein and no DNA. Its clone listing holds approximately 210,000 distinct CDR3 sequences. The sequencing sample was made of blood. These receptors all stem from a human donor with ulcerative colitis or Crohn's disease, or a healthy co-twin of an affected twin (not recorded which).

This chain uses TRBV20-1 with TRBJ2-3; as DNA is missing, the TRBD2 call by TCRdb cannot be tested. The length of the CDR3 is 15 residues. Germline V gives CDR1 DFQATT, CDR2 SNEGSKA (reference sequence). The CDR3 sequence is CSASPEGPRGVTQYF.

This sequence joins TRBV12-3 or TRBV12-4 and TRBJ1-5; TCRdb reports TRBD1, a call that lacks DNA to check it against. The CDR3 extends over 15 amino acids. The CDR3 here is CATSWGVGGNQPQHF.

This chain connects TRBV3-1 to TRBJ2-1; TCRdb indicates TRBD2, and absent DNA this call remains unverified. CDR3 length: 13 residues. The V gene's germline CDR1 is LGHDT and CDR2 YNNKEL (reference sequence). The chain's CDR3 is CASSLSGSNEQFF.

V gene TRBV5-1 combines with J gene TRBJ2-1; TCRdb proposes TRBD1, but this gene call is untestable without DNA. Germline CDR1 is SGHRS and CDR2 is YFSETQ. CDR3 length: 15 residues. CDR3 residues: CASSLERREYNEQFF. Full variable domain (outside the CDR3, taken from reference TRBV5-1 and TRBJ2-1): KAGVTQTPRYLIKTRGQQVTLSCSPISGHRSVSWYQQTPGQGLQFLFEYFSETQRNKGNFPGRFSGRQFSNSRSEMNVSTLELGDSALYLCASSLERREYNEQFFGPGTRLTVL.

The rearrangement uses TRBV4-1 and TRBJ2-1; TCRdb indicates TRBD2, and absent DNA this call remains unverified. Germline CDR1 reads MGHRA; CDR2 reads YSYEKL. The CDR3 extends over 17 amino acids. The CDR3 reads CASSQDGTSGDYNEQFF.

The chain combines TRBV5-5 with TRBJ2-1; TCRdb designates TRBD2, a call that cannot be tested without DNA. Per germline, CDR1 SGHKS and CDR2 YYEKEE (reference sequence). This CDR3 is 17 amino acids long. The CDR3 loop is CASSLAERERFYNEQFF.

The chain recombines TRBV12-3 or TRBV12-4 with TRBJ1-1. This CDR3 has 12 amino acids. CDR3 residues: CASSSQLSEAFF.

J is TRBJ2-1 and V is TRBV6-6; TCRdb proposes TRBD1, but this gene call is untestable without DNA. CDR1 is MNHNY, CDR2 SVGAGI, per germline (reference sequence). The length of the CDR3 is 13 residues. The CDR3 sequence: CASSYSRQDEQFF.

J is TRBJ2-5 and V is TRBV18. The CDR3 extends over 14 amino acids. Germline V gene sequence: CDR1 KGHSH, CDR2 LQKENI. CDR3 amino acids: CASSPPVNQETQYF.

The rearrangement uses TRBV10-3 and TRBJ2-1; the D call of TRBD2 rests on TCRdb alone, since no DNA is present to check it. From germline, CDR1 is ENHRY and CDR2 SYGVKD. The CDR3 length is 15 residues. The CDR3: CAITGTSGGVIEQFF.

The chain links TRBV24-1 to TRBJ2-3; checking the TCRdb D call of TRBD1 is not possible without DNA. Per germline, CDR1 KGHDR and CDR2 SFDVKD. This CDR3 is built from 14 residues. The CDR3 protein is CATQDGQGGDTQYF.

The chain is built from TRBV5-6 and TRBJ2-3; absent DNA, TCRdb's TRBD2 call cannot be checked. The CDR3 runs to 13 residues. Germline CDR1 is SGHDT and CDR2 is YYEEEE. The CDR3 loop reads CASWESPVDTQYF.

The rearrangement joins TRBV4-2 to TRBJ2-7; TCRdb's D call of TRBD1 is untestable without DNA. Germline-derived CDR1 and CDR2 are LGHNA and YNFKEQ. CDR3 length equals 16 residues. The CDR3 loop reads CASSQRTGGQLVEQYF.

This sequence joins TRBV3-1 and TRBJ2-2; TCRdb's D gene call, TRBD1, goes unchecked for lack of DNA. Germline loops: CDR1 LGHDT, CDR2 YNNKEL (reference sequence). The CDR3 has 15 residues. CDR3: CASRIRDTNTGELFF.

V is TRBV4-3 and J is TRBJ1-5; the TCRdb D gene call, TRBD1, has no DNA to confirm it. The CDR3 totals 16 residues. Germline V gene lookup returns CDR1 LGHNA and CDR2 YSLEER. CDR3 sequence: CASSQDSGASNQPQHF.

The CDR3 here is CASTEQGYNSPLHF. The chain employs TRBV6-1 and TRBJ1-6; TCRdb's D call of TRBD1 is untestable without DNA. Germline V lookup: CDR1 MNHNS, CDR2 SASEGT. The CDR3 consists of 14 residues.

V and J are TRBV5-4 and TRBJ1-1; TCRdb selects TRBD1, and the lack of DNA leaves this call unchecked. This CDR3 has 13 amino acids. Looked up from germline, CDR1 is SGHNT and CDR2 is YYREEE (reference sequence). This CDR3 is CASSLGGPGTAFF.

The rearrangement joins TRBV15 to TRBJ2-1; with no DNA, the TCRdb D assignment of TRBD2 cannot be verified. This CDR3 contains 16 residues. In germline, CDR1 is LNHNV, CDR2 YYDKDF (reference sequence). CDR3 amino acids: CATSRDRAEGLNEQFF.

The chain has TRBV21-1 and TRBJ1-1. TRBV21-1 is given as a pseudogene. The CDR3 has 15 residues. CDR3 sequence reads: CASSNPALGDTEAFF.